Each of the 27 T cell receptor beta chains below was sequenced from the same sample in a study of cytomegalovirus exposure and HLA in healthy donors. This PCR relied on a set of 60 Vbeta primers and 13 Jbeta primers. Here immunoSEQ multiplex PCR was the method, and the copy in TCRdb shows in-frame clones only, minus some. This sample has over 130,000 clones; approximately 78% occur once, and the top ten carry about 6.8%. Sequencing was carried out using PBMCs. These receptors originate from a woman aged 40-49 years in good health and CMV-seropositive.

The chain joins TRBV2 to TRBJ2-5; D not certain. The J call could be wrong; TRBJ2-7 is a better fit for the DNA end. The CDR3 extends over 12 amino acids. Per germline, CDR1 SNHLY and CDR2 FYNNEI. For the CDR3, the DNA is TGTGCCAGCAGTCGGGTGCCCTACGAGCAGTACTTC. Translated, it gives CASSRVPYEQYF.

The J gene is TRBJ2-7, the V gene TRBV5-6, with 10 bases fitting TRBD2. CDR1 is SGHDT, CDR2 YYEEEE, per germline. The V and J ends lost 3 bases and 3 bases, in that order; junction bases with no gene match: 0. The CDR3 is made up of 13 amino acids. CDR3 bases: TGTGCCAGCAGCTGGACTAGCGGCTACGAGCAGTACTTC. Translated: CASSWTSGYEQYF.

J is TRBJ2-5 and V is TRBV4-2; TRBD2 matches 15 bases. The V segment lost 3 bases and the J segment 5 bases; nucleotides outside the gene matches: 16. Germline V lookup: CDR1 LGHNA, CDR2 YNFKEQ. This CDR3 is built from 20 residues. In DNA form, the CDR3 reads TGTGCCAGCAGCCAGGCCGCCGGGACTAGCGGGAGGCCTGGTAGGGAGACCCAGTACTTC. Translation gives CASSQAAGTSGRPGRETQYF.

The chain carries TRBV28 and TRBJ2-3, with D perhaps TRBD1 (5 bases). The CDR3 spans 15 residues. From germline, CDR1 is MDHEN and CDR2 SYDVKM. V dropped 3 bases and J dropped 2 bases, with 12 bases sitting between them. The CDR3 DNA reads as TGTGCCAGCAGTTTTCGGGCAGGGCCCACAGATACGCAGTATTTT. Translating it yields CASSFRAGPTDTQYF.

This clone was picked up a small number of times. This chain links TRBV15 with TRBJ2-3, with TRBD2 identical over 8 bases. This CDR3 spans 16 amino acids. Germline lookup yields CDR1 LNHNV and CDR2 YYDKDF (reference sequence). The V gene end was trimmed by 5 bases and the J gene end by 4 bases; junction bases not matched to a gene: 11. The CDR3 is CATSDPGLELPDTQYF. The CDR3 coding sequence is TGTGCCACCAGCGATCCGGGACTAGAACTCCCAGATACGCAGTATTTT.

The J gene is TRBJ2-3, the V gene TRBV6-1; TRBD2 aligns across 7 bases. The CDR3 is 15 amino acids. V trimming: 6 bases; J trimming: 3 bases; junction bases outside the gene matches: 9. Germline loops: CDR1 MNHNS, CDR2 SASEGT. The DNA of the CDR3 is TGTGCCAGCAGGCGCCCACTAGCGATGACAGATACGCAGTATTTT. Its translation is CASRRPLAMTDTQYF.

This chain joins TRBV5-1 and TRBJ2-1; TRBD1 aligns across 10 bases. Germline CDR1 reads SGHRS; CDR2 reads YFSETQ. The CDR3 sequence is 15 residues long. V shed 4 bases and J 6 bases; nucleotides not matched to a gene: 7. The CDR3 reads CASSLRDRGSNEQFF. The CDR3 nucleotides are TGCGCCAGCAGCCTCCGGGACAGGGGATCCAATGAGCAGTTCTTC. The full variable domain, completed using reference TRBV5-1 and TRBJ2-1, is KAGVTQTPRYLIKTRGQQVTLSCSPISGHRSVSWYQQTPGQGLQFLFEYFSETQRNKGNFPGRFSGRQFSNSRSEMNVSTLELGDSALYLCASSLRDRGSNEQFFGPGTRLTVL.

The rearrangement links TRBV19 to TRBJ2-3; 8 nucleotides align to TRBD2. The J segment lost 0 bases and the V segment lost 1 base, leaving 0 bases of the junction unmatched. Per germline, CDR1 LNHDA and CDR2 SQIVND (reference sequence). This CDR3 has 15 residues. CDR3 loop: CASSIASGSTDTQYF. The CDR3 coding sequence is TGTGCCAGTAGTATAGCTAGCGGGAGCACAGATACGCAGTATTTT. The whole variable domain, filled in from reference TRBV19 and TRBJ2-3, reads DGGITQSPKYLFRKEGQNVTLSCEQNLNHDAMYWYRQDPGQGLRLIYYSQIVNDFQKGDIAEGYSVSREKKESFPLTVTSAQKNPTAFYLCASSIASGSTDTQYFGPGTRLTVL.

This rearrangement joins TRBV30 to TRBJ1-1, with TRBD1 matching over 11 bases. V was pared by 4 bases and J by 3 bases, with 1 base of the junction left unmatched. Germline V gene lookup returns CDR1 GTSNPN and CDR2 SVGIG (reference sequence). The CDR3 runs to 13 residues. In nucleotides, the CDR3 is TGTGCCTGGACGGGACAGGGGGACACTGAAGCTTTCTTT. This gives the protein CAWTGQGDTEAFF.

The CDR3 DNA is TGTGCCAGCAGTCTCAGGGGGCCGGTAGATACGCAGTATTTT. Protein: CASSLRGPVDTQYF. V gene TRBV6-1 combines with J gene TRBJ2-3, with 8 bases fitting TRBD1. Germline-derived CDR1 and CDR2 are MNHNS and SASEGT. The junction had 6 bases not matched to a gene; V was cut back by 5 bases and J by 5 bases. This CDR3 contains 14 residues.

This clone was seen a handful of times. The chain employs TRBV19 and TRBJ2-3; D is unclear. The CDR3 is 14 residues long. Trimming pared 5 bases from V and 5 bases from J, leaving 14 bases between. Germline values: CDR1 LNHDA, CDR2 SQIVND (reference sequence). DNA for the CDR3: TGTGCCAGTAGTCCCGCACATTCGTTAGATACGCAGTATTTT. This gives the protein CASSPAHSLDTQYF.

Here the CDR3 reads CAWSADSLHSNQPQHF. CDR3 in DNA: TGTGCCTGGAGTGCGGACAGTTTGCATAGCAATCAGCCCCAGCATTTT. This sequence joins TRBV30 and TRBJ1-5; D might be TRBD1 (6 bases). Trimming left V 1 base short and J 0 bases short, with 13 bases between. The V gene's germline CDR1 is GTSNPN and CDR2 SVGIG (reference sequence). CDR3 size: 16 residues.

This clone was observed a single time. Mismatch with germline at one junction end may stem from a read error. The gene calls are TRBV5-1 and TRBJ2-7, with D uncertain. The CDR3 extends over 11 amino acids. CDR1 is SGHRS, CDR2 YFSETQ, per germline. The CDR3 reads CASSLGTLQYF. CDR3 bases: TGCGCCAGCAGTTTGGGTACTCTGCAGTACTTC.

The rearrangement links TRBV20-1 to TRBJ1-2, with D possibly being TRBD1 (5 bases). The V gene's germline CDR1 is DFQATT and CDR2 SNEGSKA (reference sequence). V was cut by 5 bases and J by 6 bases, with 7 bases left in between. There are 10 residues in the CDR3. The CDR3 spells CSAGGDGYTF. The CDR3 nucleotides read TGCAGTGCTGGGGGGGATGGCTACACCTTC.

This clone showed up just a few times. V is TRBV15 and J is TRBJ2-7; 8 bases are a match to TRBD2. V lost 0 bases to trimming and J lost 2 bases; unmatched junction nucleotides: 3. Germline CDR1 is LNHNV and CDR2 is YYDKDF (reference sequence). The CDR3 has 15 amino acids. The CDR3 region is CATSRDLAGPYEQYF. The CDR3 DNA follows: TGTGCCACCAGCAGAGATCTAGCGGGCCCCTACGAGCAGTACTTC.

This clone was counted a single time. The chain recombines TRBV6-1 with TRBJ1-1; tentatively, D is TRBD1 (6 bases). V shed 3 bases and J shed 7 bases, with 12 bases lying between them. This CDR3 contains 13 residues. CDR1 and CDR2 from the germline V gene are MNHNS and SASEGT. The CDR3 sequence is CASSDRGSLEAFF. The CDR3 DNA follows: TGTGCCAGCAGTGACAGGGGATCCCTTGAAGCTTTCTTT.

This chain connects TRBV14 to TRBJ1-2, with 7 bases fitting TRBD1. Trimming removed 2 bases from V and 1 base from J; junction bases left unmatched: 10. The CDR3 is 17 amino acids. The germline CDR1 and CDR2 sequences are SGHDN and FVKESK. The CDR3 protein is CASSQFGTATDNYGYTF. For the CDR3, the DNA is TGTGCCAGCAGCCAATTTGGGACAGCGACCGATAACTATGGCTACACCTTC. Full variable domain (missing parts from reference TRBV14 and TRBJ1-2): EAGVTQFPSHSVIEKGQTVTLRCDPISGHDNLYWYRRVMGKEIKFLLHFVKESKQDESGMPNNRFLAERTGGTYSTLKVQPAELEDSGVYFCASSQFGTATDNYGYTFGSGTRLTVV.

The CDR3 region has the DNA TGTGCCAGCCTTGGGACAGGGGAAGAGACCCAGTACTTC. Translation: CASLGTGEETQYF. The V gene is TRBV6-6, the J gene TRBJ2-5; 10 bases are shared with TRBD1. The V gene's germline CDR1 is MNHNY and CDR2 SVGAGI (reference sequence). The V gene end was trimmed by 8 bases and the J gene end by 3 bases; junction bases not matched to a gene: 3. This CDR3 spans 13 amino acids.

With regard to this clone: One junction end disagrees with the germline gene, perhaps due to a read error. This chain uses TRBV2 with TRBJ2-5; the D gene is possibly TRBD1 (6 bases). The CDR3 extends over 13 amino acids. Germline CDR1 and CDR2: SNHLY and FYNNEI. In nucleotides, the CDR3 is TGTGCCAGCAGTGTACAGGGTCAAGGGACCCAGTACTTC. Protein: CASSVQGQGTQYF.

The chain recombines TRBV28 with TRBJ2-1, with 9 bases matching TRBD2. The CDR3 extends over 17 amino acids. Germline CDR1 is MDHEN and CDR2 is SYDVKM. V gave up 0 bases and J gave up 7 bases; unmatched junction bases: 10. Here the CDR3 reads CASSLWNPSGNRNEQFF. The CDR3 DNA reads TGTGCCAGCAGTTTATGGAATCCTAGCGGGAACAGAAATGAGCAGTTCTTC.

The chain couples TRBV7-2 to TRBJ2-5; TRBD2 agrees at 14 bases. This CDR3 comprises 16 residues. CDR1 and CDR2 (germline): SGHTA, FQGNSA. V lost 3 bases and J lost 7; bases outside the gene matches: 7. As DNA, the CDR3 is TGTGCCAGCAGCTTGGGGACTAGCGGGAGAATAGCGACCCAGTACTTC. It yields the protein CASSLGTSGRIATQYF.

CDR3: CASTSGGGNTGELFF. The CDR3, as DNA: TGTGCCAGCACCTCAGGGGGCGGGAACACCGGGGAGCTGTTTTTT. The chain employs TRBV6-1 and TRBJ2-2; TRBD1 matches at 8 bases. Germline V lookup: CDR1 MNHNS, CDR2 SASEGT. The CDR3 consists of 15 residues. The J segment lost 1 base and the V segment lost 7 bases, leaving 5 bases of the junction unmatched.

The chain recombines TRBV6-6 with TRBJ2-3; D is unresolved. V dropped 6 bases and J dropped 9 bases, with 13 bases sitting between them. The CDR3 extends over 12 amino acids. Looked up from germline, CDR1 is MNHNY and CDR2 is SVGAGI (reference sequence). CDR3 DNA: TGTGCCAGCAGCCTGCGGCAGCTCACGCAGTATTTT. This encodes CASSLRQLTQYF.

V gene TRBV30 combines with J gene TRBJ1-1, with D tentatively TRBD1 (6 bases). This CDR3 contains 13 residues. The V gene lost 3 bases and the J gene lost 2 bases, with 10 bases spanning the gap. The germline V gene encodes CDR1 GTSNPN and CDR2 SVGIG (reference sequence). The CDR3 DNA reads TGTGCCTGGAGACGACAGGAAAACACTGAAGCTTTCTTT. As protein: CAWRRQENTEAFF.

This clone was detected many times. The rearrangement uses TRBV4-1 and TRBJ1-3; D gene ambiguous. The germline V and J ends were trimmed by 2 bases and 2 bases, with 13 bases remaining between them. The CDR3 is made up of 16 amino acids. Germline CDR1 MGHRA, CDR2 YSYEKL. The CDR3 DNA reads TGCGCCAGCAGCCAACGTTACGGGTTAACTGGAAACACCATATATTTT. Protein sequence: CASSQRYGLTGNTIYF.

The gene calls are TRBV2 and TRBJ2-2, with TRBD1 identical over 12 bases. Unmatched junction bases numbered 4, after V lost 6 bases and J lost 2 bases. CDR3 length equals 16 residues. Looked up from germline, CDR1 is SNHLY and CDR2 is FYNNEI. The CDR3 nucleotides read TGTGCCAGCAGGCCGGGACAGGGGGCAAACACCGGGGAGCTGTTTTTT. Its translation: CASRPGQGANTGELFF.

The chain joins TRBV5-1 to TRBJ2-3, with 7 bases that match TRBD2. CDR3 size: 16 residues. The V segment lost 2 bases and the J segment 3 bases; nucleotides outside the gene matches: 9. CDR1 and CDR2 from the germline V gene are SGHRS and YFSETQ. The DNA for the CDR3 is TGCGCCAGCAGCTTCGCCCGGGGGGAGCGTACAGATACGCAGTATTTT. It is translated as CASSFARGERTDTQYF. The whole variable domain, filled in from reference TRBV5-1 and TRBJ2-3, reads KAGVTQTPRYLIKTRGQQVTLSCSPISGHRSVSWYQQTPGQGLQFLFEYFSETQRNKGNFPGRFSGRQFSNSRSEMNVSTLELGDSALYLCASSFARGERTDTQYFGPGTRLTVL.